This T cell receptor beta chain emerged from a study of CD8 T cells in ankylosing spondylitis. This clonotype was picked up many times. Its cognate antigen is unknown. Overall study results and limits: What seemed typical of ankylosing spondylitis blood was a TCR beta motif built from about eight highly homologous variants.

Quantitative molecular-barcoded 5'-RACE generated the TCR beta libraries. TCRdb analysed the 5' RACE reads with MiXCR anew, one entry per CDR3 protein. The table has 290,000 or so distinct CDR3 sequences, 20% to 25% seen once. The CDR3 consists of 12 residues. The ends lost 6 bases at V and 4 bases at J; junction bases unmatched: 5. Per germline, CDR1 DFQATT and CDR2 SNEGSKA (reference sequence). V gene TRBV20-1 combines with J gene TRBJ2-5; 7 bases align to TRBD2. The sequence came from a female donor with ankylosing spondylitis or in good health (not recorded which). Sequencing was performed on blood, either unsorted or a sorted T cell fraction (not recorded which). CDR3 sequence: CSALGLGETQYF. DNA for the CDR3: TGCAGTGCCCTCGGACTAGGAGAGACCCAGTACTTC.